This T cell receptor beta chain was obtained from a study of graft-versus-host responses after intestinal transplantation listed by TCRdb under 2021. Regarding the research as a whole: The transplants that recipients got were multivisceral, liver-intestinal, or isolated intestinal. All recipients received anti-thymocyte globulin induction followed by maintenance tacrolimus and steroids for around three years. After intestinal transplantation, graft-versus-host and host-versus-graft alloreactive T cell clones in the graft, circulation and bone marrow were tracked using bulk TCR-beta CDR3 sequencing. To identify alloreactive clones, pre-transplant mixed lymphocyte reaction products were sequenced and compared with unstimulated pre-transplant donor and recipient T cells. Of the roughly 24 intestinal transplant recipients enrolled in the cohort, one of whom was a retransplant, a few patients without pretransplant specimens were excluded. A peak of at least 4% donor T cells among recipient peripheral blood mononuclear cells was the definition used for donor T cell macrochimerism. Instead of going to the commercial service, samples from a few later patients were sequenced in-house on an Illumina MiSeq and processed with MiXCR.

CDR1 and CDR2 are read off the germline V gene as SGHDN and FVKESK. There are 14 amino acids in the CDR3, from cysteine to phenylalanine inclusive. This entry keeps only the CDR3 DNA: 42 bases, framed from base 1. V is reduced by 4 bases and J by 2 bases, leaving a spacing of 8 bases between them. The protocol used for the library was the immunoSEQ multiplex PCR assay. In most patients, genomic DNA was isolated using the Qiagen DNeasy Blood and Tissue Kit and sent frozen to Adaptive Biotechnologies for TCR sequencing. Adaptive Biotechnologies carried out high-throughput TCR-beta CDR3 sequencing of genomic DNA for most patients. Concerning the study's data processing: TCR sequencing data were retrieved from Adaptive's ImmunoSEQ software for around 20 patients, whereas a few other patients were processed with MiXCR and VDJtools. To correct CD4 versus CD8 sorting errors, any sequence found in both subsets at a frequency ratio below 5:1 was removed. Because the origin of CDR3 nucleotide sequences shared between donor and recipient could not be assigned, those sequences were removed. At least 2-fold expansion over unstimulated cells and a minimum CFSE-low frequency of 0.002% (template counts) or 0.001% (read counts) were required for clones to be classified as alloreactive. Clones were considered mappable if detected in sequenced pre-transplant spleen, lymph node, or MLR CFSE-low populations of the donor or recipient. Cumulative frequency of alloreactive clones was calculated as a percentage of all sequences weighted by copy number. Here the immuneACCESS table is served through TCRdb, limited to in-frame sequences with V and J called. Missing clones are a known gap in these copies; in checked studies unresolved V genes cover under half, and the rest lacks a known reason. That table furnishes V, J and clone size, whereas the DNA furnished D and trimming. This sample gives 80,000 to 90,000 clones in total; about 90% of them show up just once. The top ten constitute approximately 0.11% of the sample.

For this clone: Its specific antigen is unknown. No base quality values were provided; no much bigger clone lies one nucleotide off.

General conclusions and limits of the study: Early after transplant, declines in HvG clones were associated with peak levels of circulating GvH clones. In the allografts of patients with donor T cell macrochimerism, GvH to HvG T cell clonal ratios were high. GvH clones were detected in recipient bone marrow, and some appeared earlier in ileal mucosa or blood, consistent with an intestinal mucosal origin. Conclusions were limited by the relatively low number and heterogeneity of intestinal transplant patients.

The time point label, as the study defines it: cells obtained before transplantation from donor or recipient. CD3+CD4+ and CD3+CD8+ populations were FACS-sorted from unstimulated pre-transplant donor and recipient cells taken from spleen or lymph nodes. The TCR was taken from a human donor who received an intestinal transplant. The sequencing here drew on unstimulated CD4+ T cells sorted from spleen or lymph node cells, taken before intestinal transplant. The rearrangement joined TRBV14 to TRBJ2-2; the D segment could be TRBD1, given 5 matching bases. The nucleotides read TGTGCCAGCAGCCTAAGGGGAAACACCGGGGAGCTGTTTTTT. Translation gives CASSLRGNTGELFF.